The following is a TCR beta chain sequence with its context. The antigen is not known. The CDR3 has 16 residues. V trimming: 5 bases; J trimming: 4 bases; junction bases outside the gene matches: 6. Germline CDR1 SGHVS, CDR2 FQNEAQ. Overall study results and limits: Tumor Treg TCRs overlapped most with tumor naive CD4+ cells.

Purified naive CD4+ T cells were depleted of CD25+ Tregs. After constant-region reverse-primer amplification, full-length variable regions underwent semi-nested PCR with Nested Universal Primer A. TCRdb independently ran MiXCR on the 5' RACE reads; one entry per CDR3 protein. In the table there are 30,000 to 40,000 distinct CDR3 sequences, 20% to 30% of which are singletons. The receptor's source is a female donor with breast cancer. What was sequenced was naive CD4+ T cells sorted from a lymph node. Subset defined: naive CD4+ T cells, CD4+CD45RA+CD25-. This rearrangement joins TRBV7-8 to TRBJ2-2, with TRBD2 matching over 11 bases. The CDR3 region is CASSLGLAETTGELFF. The CDR3 nucleotides are TGTGCCAGCAGCCTGGGACTAGCGGAGACCACCGGGGAGCTGTTTTTT.